This is a list of T cell receptor beta chains from one sample in a study of cytomegalovirus exposure and HLA in healthy donors. Sequenced by immunoSEQ multiplex PCR; TCRdb stores in-frame clones only, minus some. This sample has about 60,000 clones, with around 73% found just once. The material sequenced was PBMCs. These receptors were taken from a man aged 50-59 years in good health and CMV-seronegative. CDR3s include the opening cysteine and the closing phenylalanine or tryptophan. The D gene is left open where the match is weak. Size is omitted from some rows. Given values are once, few, many or a class for expanded clones.

CDR3nt,CDR3aa,d_gene,v_gene,j_gene,len,abundance
TGCGCCAGCAGCTTTGGACAGGGCAAAGCTTTCTTT,CASSFGQGKAFF,TRBD1,TRBV10-1,TRBJ1-1,12,few
TGTGCCAGCGGTACGGGACAGAGCTATGGCTACACCTTC,CASGTGQSYGYTF,TRBD1,TRBV6-6,TRBJ1-2,13,-
TGTGCCAGTAGTGGAGGTGGAAACACCATATATTTT,CASSGGGNTIYF,-,TRBV19,TRBJ1-3,12,-
TGTGCCAGTACCGCGGACATACGCGCTTTCTTT,CASTADIRAFF,-,TRBV19,TRBJ1-1,11,-
TGCGCCAGCAGCCCTCTAGGGGGGGCCCTCGGGGAGCTGTTTTTT,CASSPLGGALGELFF,-,TRBV5-1,TRBJ2-2,15,-
TGTGCCAGCAGCCAAGACCCAGGGAAGAGCACTGAAGCTTTCTTT,CASSQDPGKSTEAFF,-,TRBV4-2,TRBJ1-1,15,-
TGCGCCAGCAGCCAAGAGGCGGGAGCACCCACAGATACGCAGTATTTT,CASSQEAGAPTDTQYF,TRBD2,TRBV4-1,TRBJ2-3,16,-
TGTGCCAGCAGTTGGGCAGGGAACACCGGGGAGCTGTTTTTT,CASSWAGNTGELFF,-,TRBV2,TRBJ2-2,14,-
TGTGCCAGCAGTGAACTGGAGGGGTTGGATGGCTACACCTTC,CASSELEGLDGYTF,-,TRBV6-1,TRBJ1-2,14,few
TGTGCCTGGAACCTTCCACAGGGGAATAACTATGGCTACACCTTC,CAWNLPQGNNYGYTF,TRBD1,TRBV30,TRBJ1-2,15,-
TGTGCCAGCAGTGAAGGGCTAGTAGAGACCCAGTACTTC,CASSEGLVETQYF,-,TRBV2,TRBJ2-5,13,-
TGTGCCAGCAGCTCAGGTGCAAATTCACCCCTCCACTTT,CASSSGANSPLHF,-,TRBV7-3,TRBJ1-6,13,few
TGTGCTAGTGGGCGTCCCCTGGGACAGGGGATTGTCTACGAGCAGTACTTC,CASGRPLGQGIVYEQYF,TRBD1,TRBV12-5,TRBJ2-7,17,once
TGTGCCAGCAGCCTCAGGGGGACGGGGGACACTGAAGCTTTCTTT,CASSLRGTGDTEAFF,TRBD1,TRBV9,TRBJ1-1,15,-
TGTGCCAGCAGCTTATCCGGGACTAGTGATAGTGAGCAGTTCTTC,CASSLSGTSDSEQFF,TRBD2,TRBV9,TRBJ2-1,15,-
TGTGCCAGCAGCTTACGACAGTCTATGGGCATTCAGTACTTC,CASSLRQSMGIQYF,-,TRBV11-2,TRBJ2-4,14,-